This TCR beta chain is drawn from a study of blood T cell repertoires in COVID-19. Background on the study: Samples of COVID-19 (acute and convalescent) were obtained from the United States, Italy and Spain.

Germline V gene data show CDR1 as LGHDT and CDR2 as YNNKEL (reference sequence). The CDR3 contains 15 residues. V trimming: 4 bases; J trimming: 5 bases; junction bases outside the gene matches: 11. Measured with immunoSEQ multiplex PCR; TCRdb has only the in-frame clones, and not every one. Here the sample spans about 380,000 clones, 87% being singletons. This receptor was obtained from a man aged 30-40 years who had recovered from COVID-19. Sequencing used PBMCs or T cells enriched from blood (not recorded which). This sequence joins TRBV3-1 (or the pseudogene TRBV3-2) and TRBJ2-7, with 7 nucleotides matching TRBD1. The CDR3 nucleotides read TGTGCCAGCAGCCCTCGACAGGGTGCTGAGAACGAGCAGTACTTC. Translating it yields CASSPRQGAENEQYF.